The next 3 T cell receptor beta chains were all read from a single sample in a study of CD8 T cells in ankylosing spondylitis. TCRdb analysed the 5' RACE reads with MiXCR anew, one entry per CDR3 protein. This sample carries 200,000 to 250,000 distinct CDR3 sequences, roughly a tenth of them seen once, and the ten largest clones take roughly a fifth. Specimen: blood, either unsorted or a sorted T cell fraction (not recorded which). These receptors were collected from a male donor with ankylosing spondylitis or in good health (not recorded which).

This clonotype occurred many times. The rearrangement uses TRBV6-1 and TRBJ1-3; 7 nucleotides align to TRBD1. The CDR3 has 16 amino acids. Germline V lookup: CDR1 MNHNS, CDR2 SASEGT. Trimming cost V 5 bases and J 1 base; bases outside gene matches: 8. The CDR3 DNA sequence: TGTGCCAGCAGTCGTATGAGACAGGGTTCTGGAAACACCATATATTTT. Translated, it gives CASSRMRQGSGNTIYF.

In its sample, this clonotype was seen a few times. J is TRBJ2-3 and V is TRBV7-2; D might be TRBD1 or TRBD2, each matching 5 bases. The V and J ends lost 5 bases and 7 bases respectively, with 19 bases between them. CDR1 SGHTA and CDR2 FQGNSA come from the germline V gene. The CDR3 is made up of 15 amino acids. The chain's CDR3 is CASSAPGPRLYTQYF. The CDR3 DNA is TGTGCCAGCAGCGCTCCGGGACCGAGGTTGTATACGCAGTATTTT.

The CDR3 sequence: CASSDRTGGTYEQYF. The DNA for the CDR3 is TGTGCCAGCAGTGACCGGACAGGGGGCACTTACGAGCAGTACTTC. The chain recombines TRBV6-1 with TRBJ2-7, with 11 bases matching TRBD1. Per germline, CDR1 MNHNS and CDR2 SASEGT. After removal of 3 bases from V and 4 bases from J, the junction contained 5 bases not matched to a gene. CDR3 size: 15 residues.